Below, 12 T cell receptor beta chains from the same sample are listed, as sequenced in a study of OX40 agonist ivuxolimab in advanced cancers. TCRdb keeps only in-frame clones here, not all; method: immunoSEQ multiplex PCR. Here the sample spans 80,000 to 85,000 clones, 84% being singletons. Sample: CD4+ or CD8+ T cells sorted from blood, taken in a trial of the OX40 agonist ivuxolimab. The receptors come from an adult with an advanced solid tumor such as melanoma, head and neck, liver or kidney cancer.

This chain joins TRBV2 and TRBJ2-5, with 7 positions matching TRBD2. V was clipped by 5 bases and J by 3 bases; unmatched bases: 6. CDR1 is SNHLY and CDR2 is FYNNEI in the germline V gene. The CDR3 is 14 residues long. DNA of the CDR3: TGTGCCAGCAGTCCTGCTAGCGGCAAAGAGACCCAGTACTTC. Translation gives CASSPASGKETQYF.

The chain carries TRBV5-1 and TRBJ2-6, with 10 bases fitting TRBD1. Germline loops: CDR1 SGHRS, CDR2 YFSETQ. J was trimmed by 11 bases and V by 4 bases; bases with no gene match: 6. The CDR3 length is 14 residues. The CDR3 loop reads CASSPGQGGDVLTF. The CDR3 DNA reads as TGCGCCAGCAGCCCTGGACAGGGGGGGGACGTCCTGACTTTC. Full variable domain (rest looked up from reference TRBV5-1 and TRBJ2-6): KAGVTQTPRYLIKTRGQQVTLSCSPISGHRSVSWYQQTPGQGLQFLFEYFSETQRNKGNFPGRFSGRQFSNSRSEMNVSTLELGDSALYLCASSPGQGGDVLTFGAGSRLTVL.

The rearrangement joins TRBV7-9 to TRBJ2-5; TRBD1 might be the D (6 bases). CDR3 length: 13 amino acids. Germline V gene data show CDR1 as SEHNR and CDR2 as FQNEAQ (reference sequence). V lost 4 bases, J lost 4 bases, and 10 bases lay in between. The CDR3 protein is CASSSGVGETQYF. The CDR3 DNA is TGTGCCAGCAGCTCAGGGGTAGGAGAGACCCAGTACTTC.

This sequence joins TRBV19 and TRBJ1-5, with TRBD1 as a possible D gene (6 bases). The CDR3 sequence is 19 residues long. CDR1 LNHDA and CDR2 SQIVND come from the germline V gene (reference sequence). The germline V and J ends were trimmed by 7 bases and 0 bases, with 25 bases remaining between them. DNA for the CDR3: TGTGCCAGTATTCCGTCTCTCGGGCAGGGACATTATAGCAATCAGCCCCAGCATTTT. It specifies CASIPSLGQGHYSNQPQHF.

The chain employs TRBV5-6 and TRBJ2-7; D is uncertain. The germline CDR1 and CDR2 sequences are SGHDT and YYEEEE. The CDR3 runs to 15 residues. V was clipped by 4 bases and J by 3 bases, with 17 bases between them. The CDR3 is CASSPFARSDYEQYV. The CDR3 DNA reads TGTGCCAGCAGCCCGTTTGCGAGATCGGACTACGAGCAGTACGTC.

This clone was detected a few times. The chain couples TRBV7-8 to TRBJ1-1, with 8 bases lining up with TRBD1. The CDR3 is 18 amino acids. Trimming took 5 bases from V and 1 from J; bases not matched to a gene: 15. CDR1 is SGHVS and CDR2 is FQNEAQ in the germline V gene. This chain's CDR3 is CASSTSRRTGGGNTEAFF. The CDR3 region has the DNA TGTGCCAGCAGCACAAGTAGGAGAACAGGGGGAGGGAACACTGAAGCTTTCTTT. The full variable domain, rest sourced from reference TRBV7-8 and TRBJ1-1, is GAGVSQSPRYKVAKRGQDVALRCDPISGHVSLFWYQQALGQGPEFLTYFQNEAQLDKSGLPSDRFFAERPEGSVSTLKIQRTQQEDSAVYLCASSTSRRTGGGNTEAFFGQGTRLTVV.

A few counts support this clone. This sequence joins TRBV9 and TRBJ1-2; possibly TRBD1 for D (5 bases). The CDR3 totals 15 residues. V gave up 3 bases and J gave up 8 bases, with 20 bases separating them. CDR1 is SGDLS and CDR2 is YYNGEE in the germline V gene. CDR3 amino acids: CASSGNGLGLFGYTF. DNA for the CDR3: TGTGCCAGCAGCGGCAACGGTTTGGGGCTATTCGGCTACACCTTC.

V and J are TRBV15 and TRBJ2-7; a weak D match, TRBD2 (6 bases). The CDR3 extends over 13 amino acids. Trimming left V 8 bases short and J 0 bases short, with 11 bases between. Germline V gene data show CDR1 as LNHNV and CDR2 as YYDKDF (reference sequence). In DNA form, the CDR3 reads TGTGCCACCCAGGAGGGACGCTCCTACGAGCAGTACTTC. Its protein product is CATQEGRSYEQYF.

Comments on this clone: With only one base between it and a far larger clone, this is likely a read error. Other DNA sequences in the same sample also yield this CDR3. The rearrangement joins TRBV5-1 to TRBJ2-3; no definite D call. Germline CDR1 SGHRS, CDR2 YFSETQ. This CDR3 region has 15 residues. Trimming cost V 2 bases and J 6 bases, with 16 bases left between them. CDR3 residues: CASSFWVGNRDTQYF. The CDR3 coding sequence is TGCGCCAGCAGCTTTTGGGTGGGGAATCGGGATACGCAGTATTTT.

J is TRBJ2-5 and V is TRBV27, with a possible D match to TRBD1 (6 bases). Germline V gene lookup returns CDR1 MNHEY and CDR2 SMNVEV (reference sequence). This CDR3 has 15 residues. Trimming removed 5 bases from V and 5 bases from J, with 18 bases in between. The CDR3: CASSIIWDTGETQYF. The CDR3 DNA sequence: TGTGCCAGCAGTATTATCTGGGACACCGGGGAGACCCAGTACTTC.

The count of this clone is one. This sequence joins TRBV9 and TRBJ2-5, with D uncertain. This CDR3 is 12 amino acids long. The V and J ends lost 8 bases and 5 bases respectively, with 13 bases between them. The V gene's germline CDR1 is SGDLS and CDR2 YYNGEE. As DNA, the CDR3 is TGTGCCAGGATTTCACCCTTGGAGACCCAGTACTTC. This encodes CARISPLETQYF.

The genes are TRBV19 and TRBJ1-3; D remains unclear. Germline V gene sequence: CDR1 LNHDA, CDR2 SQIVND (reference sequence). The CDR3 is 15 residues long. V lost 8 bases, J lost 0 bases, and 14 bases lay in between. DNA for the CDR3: TGTGCCAGTGTAGAGCCGGGTAGCTCTGGAAACACCATATATTTT. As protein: CASVEPGSSGNTIYF.